Listed here are 25 T cell receptor beta chains from one sample, sequenced in a study of T cell changes during pregnancy in multiple sclerosis. TCRdb's copy holds only in-frame clones and misses some; the assay was immunoSEQ multiplex PCR. Altogether 75,000 to 80,000 clones are present, 85% to 95% being singletons, with the ten largest covering just over 2.5%. The source was peripheral blood, collected after pregnancy. The receptors stem from a female donor in good health, enrolled as a control in a pregnancy study.

The chain links TRBV18 to TRBJ2-3; 10 nucleotides match TRBD1. V shed 6 bases, J shed 4 bases, and the junction held 10 bases outside the gene matches. Germline CDR1 and CDR2: KGHSH and LQKENI. The CDR3 totals 16 residues. The CDR3 spells CASSRQGAKGADTQYF. CDR3 coding DNA: TGTGCCAGCTCTCGACAGGGGGCGAAGGGAGCAGATACGCAGTATTTT.

The rearrangement joins TRBV20-1 to TRBJ2-1; D remains ambiguous. Germline loops: CDR1 DFQATT, CDR2 SNEGSKA (reference sequence). This CDR3 is 11 amino acids long. In DNA, the CDR3 is TGCAGCTTTCCTAATTTCCATGAGCAGTTCTTC. The encoded protein is CSFPNFHEQFF.

The chain combines TRBV10-2 with TRBJ2-1; TRBD2 is a possible D gene (6 bases). Germline-derived CDR1 and CDR2 are WSHSY and SAAADI. Trimming stripped 10 bases from V and 9 bases from J, with 13 bases between. CDR3 size: 11 residues. CDR3 in DNA: TGCGCCACCGGAGGGGTAGGTGAGCAGTTCTTC. This sequence encodes CATGGVGEQFF.

The gene calls are TRBV6-1 and TRBJ2-3, with D perhaps TRBD2 (5 bases). The CDR3 length is 12 residues. The germline V and J ends were trimmed by 7 bases and 2 bases, with 7 bases remaining between them. Germline values: CDR1 MNHNS, CDR2 SASEGT. The CDR3 region has the DNA TGTGCCAGCACGGGGTCCACAGATACGCAGTATTTT. Translation gives CASTGSTDTQYF.

The chain uses TRBV2 and TRBJ2-7; TRBD1 aligns across 8 bases. The CDR3 loop spans 14 amino acids. CDR1 and CDR2 from the germline V gene are SNHLY and FYNNEI. J was trimmed by 0 bases and V by 6 bases; bases with no gene match: 4. In DNA, the CDR3 is TGTGCCAGCAGCTGGGACAGGACCTCCTACGAGCAGTACTTC. This encodes CASSWDRTSYEQYF.

The genes are TRBV11-3 and TRBJ2-5; 10 bases agree with TRBD1. Germline assignment: CDR1 SGHNT and CDR2 YENEEA. The CDR3 spans 15 residues. J lost 5 bases, V lost 5 bases, and 8 bases had no gene match. The CDR3 bases are TGTGCCAGCAGCCGCGGGACAGGGGATGGGGAGACCCAGTACTTC. Translation: CASSRGTGDGETQYF. The variable domain in full, completed from reference TRBV11-3 and TRBJ2-5, reads EAGVVQSPRYKIIEKKQPVAFWCNPISGHNTLYWYLQNLGQGPELLIRYENEEAVDDSQLPKDRFSAERLKGVDSTLKIQPAELGDSAVYLCASSRGTGDGETQYFGPGTRLLVL.

The rearrangement joins TRBV19 to TRBJ1-3; the D is unclear. The V end lost 6 bases, the J end lost 0 bases, and 15 bases lay between the germline ends. The CDR3 contains 16 residues. Germline V gives CDR1 LNHDA, CDR2 SQIVND (reference sequence). The CDR3, as DNA: TGTGCCAGTAGCTCGGCAGGCCGATTCTCTGGAAACACCATATATTTT. It codes for CASSSAGRFSGNTIYF.

This chain connects TRBV28 to TRBJ2-7; 7 bases are shared with TRBD2. Trimming removed 1 base from V and 3 bases from J; junction bases left unmatched: 18. The CDR3 extends over 19 amino acids. CDR1 and CDR2 (germline): MDHEN, SYDVKM. CDR3 residues: CASSLYGGGPSIFLYEQYF. CDR3 coding DNA: TGTGCCAGCAGTTTATACGGGGGAGGGCCCTCGATTTTCCTCTACGAGCAGTACTTC.

V is TRBV15 and J is TRBJ1-2; D unresolved. The CDR3 spans 15 residues. CDR1 LNHNV and CDR2 YYDKDF come from the germline V gene (reference sequence). V was clipped by 0 bases and J by 4 bases, with 12 bases between them. The CDR3 DNA is TGTGCCACCAGCAGAGATTCTCGGCAGGCCTATGGCTACACCTTC. Residues: CATSRDSRQAYGYTF. Drawing the rest from reference TRBV15 and TRBJ1-2, the complete variable domain is DAMVIQNPRYQVTQFGKPVTLSCSQTLNHNVMYWYQQKSSQAPKLLFHYYDKDFNNEADTPDNFQSRRPNTSFCFLDIRSPGLGDTAMYLCATSRDSRQAYGYTFGSGTRLTVV.

This chain uses TRBV5-1 with TRBJ2-2; 11 positions agree with TRBD1. Trimming removed 7 bases from V and 4 bases from J; junction bases left unmatched: 6. Per the germline V gene, CDR1 is SGHRS and CDR2 is YFSETQ. The CDR3 is 15 amino acids. The CDR3 nucleotides are TGCGCCAGCCGGACAGGGGGCGTAGCCACCGGGGAGCTGTTTTTT. Translation: CASRTGGVATGELFF.

This chain links TRBV28 with TRBJ2-2, with D possibly matching TRBD2 (5 bases). Germline V gene data show CDR1 as MDHEN and CDR2 as SYDVKM. The CDR3 is 19 amino acids. The ends were cut back, 3 bases at V and 1 base at J, with 21 bases in the middle. The CDR3 here is CASSFVPASGGENTGELFF. CDR3 in DNA: TGTGCCAGCAGTTTTGTCCCAGCGTCAGGAGGCGAGAACACCGGGGAGCTGTTTTTT. The full variable domain, completed using reference TRBV28 and TRBJ2-2, is DVKVTQSSRYLVKRTGEKVFLECVQDMDHENMFWYRQDPGLGLRLIYFSYDVKMKEKGDIPEGYSVSREKKERFSLILESASTNQTSMYLCASSFVPASGGENTGELFFGEGSRLTVL.

This sequence joins TRBV27 and TRBJ1-1, with 8 nucleotides matching TRBD1. The length of the CDR3 is 12 residues. Germline values: CDR1 MNHEY, CDR2 SMNVEV (reference sequence). The V and J ends lost 6 bases and 9 bases, in that order; junction bases with no gene match: 6. The CDR3 reads CASRNRGDQAFF. The CDR3 bases are TGTGCCAGCAGAAACAGGGGGGATCAAGCTTTCTTT.

This clone turned up a few times. The CDR3 region is CASSPRGGGDTEAFF. In DNA, the CDR3 is TGTGCCAGCAGCCCTCGAGGGGGAGGGGACACTGAAGCTTTCTTT. V and J are TRBV9 and TRBJ1-1; maybe TRBD1 (6 bases). The V end lost 4 bases, the J end lost 3 bases, and 16 bases lay between the germline ends. The CDR3 is 15 amino acids. CDR1 SGDLS and CDR2 YYNGEE come from the germline V gene.

The J gene is TRBJ1-3, the V gene TRBV23-1, with TRBD1 matching over 7 bases. TRBV23-1 is given ORF status, its function remaining uncertain. V trimming: 7 bases; J trimming: 0 bases; junction bases outside the gene matches: 3. The CDR3 has 14 amino acids. CDR3 amino acids: CASKGTDSGNTIYF. For the CDR3, the DNA is TGCGCCAGCAAAGGGACAGACTCTGGAAACACCATATATTTT.

This clone was seen once. The chain recombines TRBV19 with TRBJ2-5, with 14 positions matching TRBD2. J lost 5 bases, V lost 3 bases, and 5 bases had no gene match. This CDR3 is built from 16 residues. Germline V CDR1 and CDR2: LNHDA, SQIVND (reference sequence). This chain's CDR3 is CASSILGTSGSETQYF. CDR3 nucleotide sequence: TGTGCCAGTAGTATTTTGGGGACTAGCGGGAGCGAGACCCAGTACTTC.

The CDR3 spells CASSDGGRETQYF. CDR3 DNA: TGCGCCAGCAGTGACGGGGGAAGAGAGACCCAGTACTTC. The chain joins TRBV10-1 to TRBJ2-5; a possible D gene is TRBD2 (6 bases). CDR1 is WNHNN and CDR2 is SYGVQD in the germline V gene (reference sequence). Trimming removed 3 bases at V and 4 bases at J, with 9 bases between. The CDR3 has 13 residues.

The rearrangement joins TRBV5-5 to TRBJ1-5; 10 bases align to TRBD1. CDR3 size: 16 residues. V lost 4 bases to trimming and J lost 7 bases; unmatched junction nucleotides: 11. In germline, CDR1 is SGHKS, CDR2 YYEKEE (reference sequence). The chain's CDR3 is CASSLHGTGVGQPQHF. The CDR3 coding sequence is TGTGCCAGCAGCCTGCACGGGACAGGGGTTGGGCAGCCCCAGCATTTT.

This clone was counted once. The rearrangement links TRBV6-1 to TRBJ2-5, with TRBD2 matching 10 bases. With 3 bases clipped from V and 2 bases from J, the junction kept 12 bases outside the gene matches. Germline CDR1 is MNHNS and CDR2 is SASEGT. CDR3 length: 18 residues. CDR3 loop: CASSDGRLLLAGQETQYF. The CDR3 DNA is TGTGCCAGCAGTGACGGACGGTTGTTACTAGCGGGGCAAGAGACCCAGTACTTC.

The V call is TRBV19, the J call TRBJ2-1, with TRBD1 as a possible D gene (6 bases). The germline CDR1 and CDR2 sequences are LNHDA and SQIVND (reference sequence). CDR3 length equals 16 residues. The V end was cut by 5 bases, the J end by 4 bases, with 18 bases between. CDR3 in DNA: TGTGCCAGTAGTTTATCGACAGGTGGGATATACAATGAGCAGTTCTTC. Its protein is CASSLSTGGIYNEQFF.

The rearrangement uses TRBV19 and TRBJ2-3; 7 bases map to TRBD1. Germline loops: CDR1 LNHDA, CDR2 SQIVND (reference sequence). The CDR3 loop spans 15 amino acids. J gave up 0 bases and V 5 bases, and 5 bases lay outside the gene matches. This CDR3 is CASSPRGSSTDTQYF. CDR3 nucleotides: TGTGCCAGTAGTCCCAGGGGGTCGAGCACAGATACGCAGTATTTT.

V and J are TRBV15 and TRBJ1-6, with a possible D match to TRBD1 (6 bases). Germline V gene data show CDR1 as LNHNV and CDR2 as YYDKDF (reference sequence). The CDR3 covers 15 residues. With 0 bases removed from V and 8 bases from J, the gap between germline ends came to 11 bases. CDR3: CATSRDDRYYSPLHF. CDR3 coding DNA: TGTGCCACCAGCAGAGATGACAGGTACTATTCACCCCTCCACTTT. Full variable domain (outside the CDR3, taken from reference TRBV15 and TRBJ1-6): DAMVIQNPRYQVTQFGKPVTLSCSQTLNHNVMYWYQQKSSQAPKLLFHYYDKDFNNEADTPDNFQSRRPNTSFCFLDIRSPGLGDTAMYLCATSRDDRYYSPLHFGNGTRLTVT.

This clone occurred once. V and J are TRBV27 and TRBJ2-7; 7 bases fit TRBD1. V gave up 2 bases and J gave up 3 bases; unmatched junction bases: 4. Germline loops: CDR1 MNHEY, CDR2 SMNVEV (reference sequence). This CDR3 has 14 residues. The CDR3 loop is CASSLLTGNYEQYF. CDR3 DNA sequence: TGTGCCAGCAGTTTACTGACAGGGAACTACGAGCAGTACTTC.

The V and J genes are TRBV6-5 and TRBJ2-7; 8 nucleotides match TRBD1. The CDR3 runs 14 residues. The ends lost 5 bases at V and 1 base at J; junction bases unmatched: 4. Germline CDR1 MNHEY, CDR2 SVGAGI. The DNA of the CDR3 is TGTGCCAGCAGTACCGGGACAGGATCCTACGAGCAGTACTTC. Translated, it gives CASSTGTGSYEQYF.

This chain connects TRBV2 to TRBJ1-1; weak D call: TRBD1 (5 bases). The V gene's germline CDR1 is SNHLY and CDR2 FYNNEI. The CDR3 has 14 amino acids. Trimming cost V 5 bases and J 5 bases, with 15 bases left between them. The CDR3 nucleotides read TGTGCCAGCAGTCCTCGGGCCGGGGGGACTGAAGCTTTCTTT. It specifies CASSPRAGGTEAFF.

V is TRBV30 and J is TRBJ1-1; D unclear. The CDR3 is made up of 10 amino acids. Germline CDR1 reads GTSNPN; CDR2 reads SVGIG (reference sequence). V was pared by 8 bases and J by 1 base, with 5 bases between. The CDR3 bases are TGTGCCGGCGGGAACACTGAAGCTTTCTTT. This translates into CAGGNTEAFF.